These T cell receptor beta chains were read from a single sample in a study of graft-versus-host responses after intestinal transplantation. These receptors have no known antigen. Produced via immunoSEQ multiplex PCR; TCRdb's table is partial and in-frame only. Here the sample spans tens of thousands of clones, more than 70% being singletons. This specimen consisted of unstimulated CD8+ T cells sorted from spleen or lymph node cells, obtained before intestinal transplant. Receptors were obtained from a human donor who received an intestinal transplant. The conserved cysteine and the conserved F or W are not part of the CDR3 here. Clone size is stated in some rows and not others, as once, few, many or a class when expanded.

j_call,v_call,clone_size,cdr3_aa
TRBJ2-7,TRBV6-5,once,ASSLAGAVSYEQY
TRBJ1-4,TRBV11-2,once,ASSLDSTVYNEKLF
TRBJ2-7,TRBV28,-,ASRTHDSIYEQY
TRBJ2-7,TRBV7-7,few,ASSLARWDEQY
TRBJ2-1,TRBV28,once,ASSLGLSYNEQF
TRBJ1-2,TRBV29-1,-,SVADSYGYT
TRBJ1-3,TRBV5-1,-,ASSLDQWLPRQGESAGNTIY
TRBJ2-7,TRBV6-1,-,ASSARDSCCYEQY
TRBJ2-5,TRBV4-1,once,ASSQGVDRGLETQY
TRBJ1-1,TRBV30,-,AWRNRGWLIWYTEAF
TRBJ2-2,TRBV2,once,ASSEAAGGPGELF
TRBJ2-1,TRBV28,-,ASSFQGNEQF
TRBJ1-1,TRBV6-1,-,ASSEWERRGWDTEAF
TRBJ2-1,TRBV28,-,ASSSKGAGNEQF
-,TRBV7-9,-,ASSLPGQGDYEQY
TRBJ2-7,TRBV4-1,-,ASSQEWRGSNEQY
TRBJ2-1,TRBV6-1,-,ASSESGGAYNEQF
TRBJ1-5,TRBV19,-,ASSIGDRGGNQPQH
TRBJ2-7,TRBV11-2,-,ASSLERYYEQY
TRBJ1-1,TRBV7-2,-,ASSPAAATEAF
TRBJ1-2,TRBV5-4,-,ASSFTGRANYGYT
TRBJ2-7,TRBV9,-,ASSPSSYEQY
TRBJ2-7,TRBV4-1,-,ASSQGGVEQY
TRBJ2-7,TRBV10-1,-,ASTSTGEYEQY